This T cell receptor (beta chain) originates from a study of memory CD4+ T cells and cytomegalovirus serostatus. Method: immunoSEQ multiplex PCR; TCRdb's copy keeps in-frame clones and lacks some. The sample gives over 35,000 clones, roughly three quarters of which show up once; nearly 0.95% is in the top ten. V dropped 1 base and J dropped 3 bases, with 6 bases sitting between them. Germline loops: CDR1 SGHAT, CDR2 FQNNGV. The CDR3 is 13 residues long. The sort gate was single viable CD3+CD4+CD8-CD45RO+ cells for memory CD4+ T cells. The specimen sequenced was memory CD4+ T cells from blood. The TCR originated in an adult in good health and CMV-seronegative. The chain recombines TRBV11-2 with TRBJ1-1; D gene ambiguous. The DNA for the CDR3 is TGTGCCAGCAGCTTAGTAATATACACTGAAGCTTTCTTT. Translation gives CASSLVIYTEAFF.